This T cell receptor beta chain comes out of a study of cytomegalovirus exposure and HLA in healthy donors. The germline V gene has CDR1 LNHDA and CDR2 SQIVND (reference sequence). CDR3 size: 14 residues. The J segment lost 3 bases and the V segment lost 1 base, leaving 3 bases of the junction unmatched. The PCR was carried out with 60 Vbeta primers and 13 Jbeta primers. Using immunoSEQ multiplex PCR, the repertoire was profiled, and TCRdb retains in-frame clones only, with some absent. The repertoire holds fewer than 200,000 clones, with around 74% as singletons. This chain connects TRBV19 to TRBJ2-7, with 7 nucleotides matching TRBD1. Sequencing input: PBMCs. This TCR was sampled from a female donor in good health and CMV-seronegative. This CDR3 reads CASSIGQGVYEQYF. The CDR3 DNA reads as TGTGCCAGTAGTATAGGGCAGGGGGTCTACGAGCAGTACTTC.